This passage covers 15 T cell receptor beta chains from one sample sequenced in a study of T cell responses to AZD1222 COVID-19 vaccine. Clones were sequenced by immunoSEQ multiplex PCR, and TCRdb holds only the in-frame ones, with some missing. The repertoire includes approximately 65,000 clones, around nine tenths of them detected once, and under 8.5% sits in the top ten. Specimen: peripheral blood, collected on day 0 of AZD1222 vaccination. The receptors derive from an adult in good health.

This chain links TRBV29-1 with TRBJ2-1; D possibly matches TRBD1 or TRBD2 (5 bases each). V lost 3 bases, J lost 1 base, and 13 bases lay in between. This CDR3 contains 15 residues. Germline values: CDR1 SQVTM, CDR2 ANQGSEA. This CDR3 is CSVDGTISSYNEQFF. CDR3 sequence (DNA): TGCAGCGTTGATGGGACGATTTCGTCCTACAATGAGCAGTTCTTC.

This chain links TRBV5-1 with TRBJ2-7; D call uncertain. Germline loops: CDR1 SGHRS, CDR2 YFSETQ. V was clipped by 4 bases and J by 1 base, with 9 bases between them. The CDR3 has 13 amino acids. CDR3 sequence: CASSPTLSYEQYF. CDR3 bases: TGCGCCAGCAGCCCGACACTGTCCTACGAGCAGTACTTC.

J is TRBJ2-7 and V is TRBV5-1; 11 bases are a match to TRBD1. J lost 4 bases, V lost 2 bases, and 5 bases had no gene match. Germline assignment: CDR1 SGHRS and CDR2 YFSETQ. The CDR3 totals 15 residues. CDR3 region: CASSFRTGGEYEQYF. In DNA, the CDR3 is TGCGCCAGCAGCTTTCGGACAGGGGGCGAATACGAGCAGTACTTC.

The V and J genes are TRBV5-1 and TRBJ2-2, with D possibly matching TRBD2 (5 bases). The CDR3 spans 14 residues. Trimming removed 3 bases at V and 7 bases at J, with 13 bases between. Looked up from germline, CDR1 is SGHRS and CDR2 is YFSETQ. CDR3 nucleotides: TGCGCCAGCAGCTCCTTAGGAGGTGGCGGGGAGCTGTTTTTT. It is translated as CASSSLGGGGELFF. Complete variable domain (other parts from reference TRBV5-1 and TRBJ2-2): KAGVTQTPRYLIKTRGQQVTLSCSPISGHRSVSWYQQTPGQGLQFLFEYFSETQRNKGNFPGRFSGRQFSNSRSEMNVSTLELGDSALYLCASSSLGGGGELFFGEGSRLTVL.

The genes are TRBV28 and TRBJ1-5, with 7 bases fitting TRBD1. V shed 6 bases, J shed 6 bases, and the junction held 8 bases outside the gene matches. This CDR3 region has 14 residues. CDR1 and CDR2 from the germline V gene are MDHEN and SYDVKM. The chain's CDR3 is CASSIDRVTQPQHF. CDR3 DNA: TGTGCCAGCAGCATCGACAGGGTAACTCAGCCCCAGCATTTT.

The chain joins TRBV6-4 to TRBJ1-1, with D maybe TRBD1 (5 bases). The CDR3 runs 15 residues. Germline CDR1 MRHNA, CDR2 SNTAGT. V dropped 0 bases and J dropped 6 bases, with 14 bases sitting between them. CDR3 nucleotide sequence: TGTGCCAGCAGTGACTCAGGGAAGTGGGACTCTGAAGCTTTCTTT. It codes for CASSDSGKWDSEAFF.

The genes are TRBV2 and TRBJ1-2, with a tentative D call TRBD1 (6 bases). Germline V gene sequence: CDR1 SNHLY, CDR2 FYNNEI. Between the trimmed V and J ends, which lost 8 bases and 3 bases, there was a span of 13 bases. The CDR3 extends over 13 amino acids. The CDR3 is CASGDRPYYGYTF. CDR3 bases: TGTGCCAGCGGAGACAGGCCCTACTATGGCTACACCTTC.

This clone was seen a handful of times. This chain's CDR3 is CAWSVAGSSYNEQFF. The CDR3 DNA sequence: TGTGCCTGGAGTGTAGCGGGGAGCTCCTACAATGAGCAGTTCTTC. This sequence joins TRBV30 and TRBJ2-1; 7 bases agree with TRBD2. The CDR3 has 15 residues. Trimming cost V 0 bases and J 0 bases; bases outside gene matches: 2. Germline V lookup: CDR1 GTSNPN, CDR2 SVGIG (reference sequence).

The chain links TRBV11-2 to TRBJ2-1; TRBD1 or TRBD2 may be the D gene (5 bases each). Germline V gene data show CDR1 as SGHAT and CDR2 as FQNNGV. The length of the CDR3 is 16 residues. V lost 0 bases to trimming and J lost 5 bases, with 14 bases between them. CDR3 DNA: TGTGCCAGCAGCTTAGAATTTCAGAGGGGTAACAATGAGCAGTTCTTC. It codes for CASSLEFQRGNNEQFF.

The genes are TRBV11-3 and TRBJ2-1, with 7 bases aligning to TRBD2. Germline CDR1 SGHNT, CDR2 YENEEA. V was clipped by 3 bases and J by 12 bases; unmatched bases: 8. CDR3 length: 13 residues. The CDR3 protein is CASSFLSTSRQFF. CDR3 nucleotide sequence: TGTGCCAGCAGCTTCCTCTCGACTAGCAGGCAGTTCTTC.

This chain uses TRBV18 with TRBJ1-1; D ambiguous. The CDR3 has 14 residues. With 2 bases removed from V and 1 base from J, the gap between germline ends came to 8 bases. CDR1 and CDR2 from the germline V gene are KGHSH and LQKENI. CDR3 sequence (DNA): TGTGCCAGCTCACCAGGAGGGAAGAACACTGAAGCTTTCTTT. Its protein is CASSPGGKNTEAFF.

The chain couples TRBV5-1 to TRBJ2-1; 12 bases map to TRBD2. Germline-derived CDR1 and CDR2 are SGHRS and YFSETQ. Trimming removed 5 bases from V and 5 bases from J; junction bases left unmatched: 2. The length of the CDR3 is 14 residues. The CDR3 loop is CASRRLAGDNEQFF. The CDR3 DNA is TGCGCCAGCAGACGACTAGCGGGAGACAATGAGCAGTTCTTC. Variable domain in full (rest from reference TRBV5-1 and TRBJ2-1): KAGVTQTPRYLIKTRGQQVTLSCSPISGHRSVSWYQQTPGQGLQFLFEYFSETQRNKGNFPGRFSGRQFSNSRSEMNVSTLELGDSALYLCASRRLAGDNEQFFGPGTRLTVL.

This chain joins TRBV6-5 and TRBJ2-7; TRBD2 matches 7 bases. This CDR3 is built from 15 residues. In germline, CDR1 is MNHEY, CDR2 SVGAGI. Unmatched junction bases numbered 13, after V lost 6 bases and J lost 5 bases. In DNA, the CDR3 is TGTGCCAGCAGCGAGACGACCGGGACTAAGAACGAGCAGTACTTC. As protein: CASSETTGTKNEQYF.

CDR3 bases: TGTGCCAGCAGCCAAGAGGGAGCGGGACAAACCGGGGAGCTGTTTTTT. This gives the protein CASSQEGAGQTGELFF. The chain has TRBV3-1 (or the pseudogene TRBV3-2) and TRBJ2-2, with D maybe TRBD2 (7 bases). V was shortened by 0 bases and J by 5 bases, with 13 bases between the two germline ends. The V gene's germline CDR1 is LGHDT and CDR2 YNNKEL (reference sequence). The CDR3 contains 16 residues.

V and J are TRBV29-1 and TRBJ1-2; 9 bases fit TRBD1. CDR3 length: 14 residues. V lost 3 bases, J lost 6 bases, and 8 bases stayed unmatched. Germline-derived CDR1 and CDR2 are SQVTM and ANQGSEA. The CDR3 DNA is TGCAGCGTTGATGGACAGGGGACGGGCCATGGCTACACCTTC. Translation gives CSVDGQGTGHGYTF.